This T cell receptor beta chain emerged from a study of CXCR3-negative and CXCR3-positive naive CD8 T cells. Notes on this clonotype: The antigen remains undetermined.

The authors prepared UMI-labeled TRB cDNA libraries by 5' RACE. TCRdb reanalyzed the 5' RACE reads, giving one entry per CDR3 protein sequence and no DNA. The listing contains 75,000 to 90,000 distinct CDR3 sequences. This CDR3 comprises 11 residues. In germline, CDR1 is SGHKS, CDR2 YYEKEE (reference sequence). The study's findings and limits: Memory CD8+ cells showed much lower diversity, while both naive subsets displayed comparably high diversity. The study found more hydrophobic TRB CDR3s in CXCR3-positive naive cells than in CXCR3-negative naive cells. TRB CDR3 properties served as the basis for inferring TCR strength, and surface CD5 was comparable between naive subsets.

This chain connects TRBV5-5 to TRBJ2-7. Sequenced material: naive CXCR3+ CD8+ T cells from blood. Subset specified: CD45RO-CCR7+CD27+CD95- naive CD8+ T cells expressing CXCR3 (TNR3+). This TCR was recovered from a human donor in good health. Some clones in this sample may be carry-over from other donors' samples. The CDR3: CASSLSHEQYF.